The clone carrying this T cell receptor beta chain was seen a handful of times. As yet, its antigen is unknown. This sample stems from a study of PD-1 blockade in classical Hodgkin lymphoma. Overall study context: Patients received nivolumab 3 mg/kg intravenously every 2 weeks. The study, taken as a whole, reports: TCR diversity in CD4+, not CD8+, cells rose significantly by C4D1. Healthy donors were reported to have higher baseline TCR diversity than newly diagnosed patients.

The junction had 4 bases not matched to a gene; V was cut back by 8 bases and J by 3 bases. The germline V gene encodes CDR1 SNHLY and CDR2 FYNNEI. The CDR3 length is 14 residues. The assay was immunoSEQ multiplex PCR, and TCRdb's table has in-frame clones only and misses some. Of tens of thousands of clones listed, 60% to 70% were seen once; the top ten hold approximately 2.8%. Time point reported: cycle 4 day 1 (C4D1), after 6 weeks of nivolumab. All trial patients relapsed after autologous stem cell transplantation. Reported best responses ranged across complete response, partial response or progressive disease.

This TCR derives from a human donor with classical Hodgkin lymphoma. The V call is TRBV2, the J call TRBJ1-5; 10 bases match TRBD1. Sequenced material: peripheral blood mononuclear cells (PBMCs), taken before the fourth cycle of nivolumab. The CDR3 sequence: CASSGQGYNQPQHF. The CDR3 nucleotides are TGTGCCAGCTCGGGACAGGGGTACAATCAGCCCCAGCATTTT.